This section outlines one T cell receptor (beta chain) sequence together with its context. These data originate in a study of blood T cell repertoires in COVID-19. As originally analysed: It was from reference gene primer amplification that nucleated cell counts were estimated. The assay was immunoSEQ multiplex PCR, and TCRdb's table has in-frame clones only and misses some. The V and J calls and clone size are taken from that table; D and trimming were inferred from the DNA. In the table there are about 82,000 clones, over 80% of which are singletons. The CDR3 loop spans 14 amino acids. Germline V CDR1 and CDR2: LGHNA, YNFKEQ. Trimming removed 7 bases from V and 6 bases from J, with 15 bases in between.

This chain joins TRBV4-2 and TRBJ1-4; D remains unclear. Sequencing was done on a sample of peripheral blood. This TCR derives from a man aged 80 or over with active or convalescent COVID-19. In nucleotides, the CDR3 is TGTGCCAGCAAAGGGAGGTCCTCCTATGAAAAACTGTTTTTT. This encodes CASKGRSSYEKLFF.